This T cell receptor beta chain originates from a study of cytomegalovirus exposure and HLA in healthy donors. Study-wide results and limits: In a later analysis, HLA-C alleles had the fewest associated TCRs, DRB1 alleles the most. A few CMV-associated chains were confirmed in vitro to be specific for CMV antigens.

V was cut by 1 base and J by 0 bases, with 9 bases left in between. Germline CDR1 reads SGHTA; CDR2 reads FQGNSA. The CDR3 sequence is 15 residues long. PCR involved 60 Vbeta and 13 Jbeta primers. Produced via immunoSEQ multiplex PCR; TCRdb's table is partial and in-frame only. The profile shows about 130,000 clones, roughly 70% of them singletons. In regard to this clone: Antigen: not known.

Sequences were obtained from PBMCs. This receptor was taken from a man aged 18 to 30 in good health and CMV-seropositive. The genes are TRBV7-2 and TRBJ1-2; D remains ambiguous. The CDR3 DNA follows: TGTGCCAGCAGCTTAGTCGGAGATTCTAACTATGGCTACACCTTC. The encoded protein is CASSLVGDSNYGYTF.